The next 29 T cell receptor beta chains were all read from a single sample in a study of blood T cell repertoires in COVID-19. Assay: immunoSEQ multiplex PCR; the TCRdb copy retains only in-frame clones and omits some. The repertoire holds 250,000 to 350,000 clones, with 65% to 90% as singletons. The specimen was PBMCs or T cells enriched from blood (not recorded which). These receptors were taken from a woman aged 18-29 years who had recovered from COVID-19.

The genes are TRBV21-1 and TRBJ1-3. TRBV21-1 is shown as a pseudogene. The CDR3 is 13 residues long. CDR3 bases: TGTGCCAGCACCCCGGGGACTGGAAACACCATATATTTT. Protein sequence: CASTPGTGNTIYF.

This chain links TRBV14 with TRBJ1-1; unclear D gene. CDR3 length equals 13 residues. Looked up from germline, CDR1 is SGHDN and CDR2 is FVKESK. V lost 4 bases, J lost 5 bases, and 11 bases lay in between. In DNA, the CDR3 is TGTGCCAGCAGCCGATACGAGAGGACTGAAGCTTTCTTT. The encoded protein is CASSRYERTEAFF.

CDR3 in amino acids: CASSFGLAGGANVLTF. The CDR3, as DNA: TGTGCCAGCAGTTTTGGATTAGCGGGAGGGGCCAACGTCCTGACTTTC. The chain couples TRBV27 to TRBJ2-6, with 8 bases identical to TRBD2. Germline CDR1 reads MNHEY; CDR2 reads SMNVEV (reference sequence). The CDR3 sequence is 16 residues long. V was pared by 3 bases and J by 4 bases, with 5 bases of the junction left unmatched.

The V and J genes are TRBV7-9 and TRBJ2-5; 10 bases are a match to TRBD1. The germline CDR1 and CDR2 sequences are SEHNR and FQNEAQ (reference sequence). J gave up 5 bases and V 4 bases, and 7 bases lay outside the gene matches. The CDR3 is 15 residues long. The CDR3 here is CASSSGTGVRETQYF. CDR3 sequence (DNA): TGTGCCAGCAGCTCGGGGACAGGGGTGAGGGAGACCCAGTACTTC.

The CDR3 region has the DNA TGTGCCAGCAGTTTGGACAGGGGGAATGATTCACCCCTCCACTTT. This gives the protein CASSLDRGNDSPLHF. V and J are TRBV27 and TRBJ1-6; TRBD1 agrees at 10 bases. This CDR3 is built from 15 residues. Losses at the gene ends were 3 bases for V and 8 bases for J; bases not matched to a gene: 4. Germline CDR1 MNHEY, CDR2 SMNVEV (reference sequence).

The chain combines TRBV9 with TRBJ1-6; the match to TRBD1 covers 10 bases. The CDR3 totals 15 residues. Germline V CDR1 and CDR2: SGDLS, YYNGEE. The V and J ends lost 4 bases and 8 bases, in that order; junction bases with no gene match: 6. CDR3 sequence reads: CASSPGTGEDSPLHF. Here the CDR3 DNA reads TGTGCCAGCAGCCCCGGGACAGGGGAGGATTCACCCCTCCACTTT.

In its sample, this clone was seen once. This chain connects TRBV19 to TRBJ2-7, with 8 bases fitting TRBD1. The CDR3 totals 13 residues. In germline, CDR1 is LNHDA, CDR2 SQIVND (reference sequence). V gave up 3 bases and J gave up 3 bases; unmatched junction bases: 1. In DNA, the CDR3 is TGTGCCAGTAGTATGGACAGGGACTACGAGCAGTACTTC. This codes for CASSMDRDYEQYF.

The chain links TRBV5-6 to TRBJ1-2; D may be TRBD1 (5 bases). Between the trimmed V and J ends, which lost 0 bases and 1 base, there was a span of 10 bases. CDR3 length: 15 amino acids. The germline V gene has CDR1 SGHDT and CDR2 YYEEEE. The CDR3 nucleotides are TGTGCCAGCAGCTTGGGGGGCGCCCTTAACTATGGCTACACCTTC. This sequence encodes CASSLGGALNYGYTF.

V usage is TRBV10-3 and J usage is TRBJ1-6; 9 nucleotides agree with TRBD1. Germline V CDR1 and CDR2: ENHRY, SYGVKD. V gave up 0 bases and J gave up 9 bases; unmatched junction bases: 0. The CDR3 sequence is 14 residues long. CDR3 in DNA: TGTGCCATCAGTGAGTCGACAGGGGGTTCACCCCTCCACTTT. Translating it yields CAISESTGGSPLHF.

The chain combines TRBV24-1 with TRBJ2-6; 9 nucleotides match TRBD1. This CDR3 region has 17 residues. J gave up 4 bases and V 5 bases, and 8 bases lay outside the gene matches. Germline lookup yields CDR1 KGHDR and CDR2 SFDVKD. The CDR3 DNA follows: TGTGCCACCAGTGCACGGACAGGGGTCTCAGGGGCCAACGTCCTGACTTTC. Translated: CATSARTGVSGANVLTF.

This sequence joins TRBV25-1 and TRBJ1-1; D is unclear. Germline CDR1 is MGHDK and CDR2 is SYGVNS. Deletions cut 4 bases from V and 10 bases from J, with 16 bases between. The CDR3 is made up of 13 amino acids. This CDR3 is CASSGNGRRGAFF. The CDR3 coding sequence is TGTGCCAGCAGTGGGAATGGACGGCGGGGAGCTTTCTTT.

The chain carries TRBV28 and TRBJ1-1; D call uncertain. Germline CDR1 and CDR2: MDHEN and SYDVKM. Trimming took 2 bases from V and 6 from J, leaving 10 bases between them. This CDR3 is built from 13 residues. CDR3 bases: TGTGCCAGCAGTTTACCGGGTTACGCTGAAGCTTTCTTT. This encodes CASSLPGYAEAFF.

This chain links TRBV19 with TRBJ2-1; maybe TRBD1 (6 bases). Trimming took off 6 bases at V and 8 bases at J, with 20 bases between the two ends. This CDR3 comprises 15 residues. CDR1 LNHDA and CDR2 SQIVND come from the germline V gene (reference sequence). This CDR3 is CASSTGIGVFDEQFF. The CDR3 region has the DNA TGTGCCAGTAGCACAGGGATCGGGGTTTTCGATGAGCAGTTCTTC.

The rearrangement links TRBV13 to TRBJ2-2; 9 bases are a match to TRBD2. CDR1 and CDR2 (germline): PRHDT, FYEKMQ (reference sequence). V gave up 5 bases and J gave up 3 bases; unmatched junction bases: 7. This CDR3 spans 16 amino acids. The CDR3 DNA sequence: TGTGCCAGCAGCCCGACTAGCGGCACACACACCGGGGAGCTGTTTTTT. The encoded protein is CASSPTSGTHTGELFF. Full variable domain (outside the CDR3, taken from reference TRBV13 and TRBJ2-2): AAGVIQSPRHLIKEKRETATLKCYPIPRHDTVYWYQQGPGQDPQFLISFYEKMQSDKGSIPDRFSAQQFSDYHSELNMSSLELGDSALYFCASSPTSGTHTGELFFGEGSRLTVL.

The chain joins TRBV2 to TRBJ1-6; TRBD1 matches at 7 bases. Germline V CDR1 and CDR2: SNHLY, FYNNEI. The CDR3 has 15 amino acids. V gave up 6 bases and J gave up 7 bases; unmatched junction bases: 9. CDR3 sequence reads: CASRDEGQTNSPLHF. The CDR3, as DNA: TGTGCCAGCAGGGACGAGGGACAGACAAATTCACCCCTCCACTTT.

The V call is TRBV28, the J call TRBJ2-1, with 10 positions matching TRBD1. Germline V CDR1 and CDR2: MDHEN, SYDVKM. CDR3 length: 18 amino acids. With 4 bases clipped from V and 2 bases from J, the junction kept 11 bases outside the gene matches. Here the CDR3 DNA reads TGTGCCAGCAGTTCCTATCAAGGGACAGGGGTCCCCTACAATGAGCAGTTCTTC. It codes for CASSSYQGTGVPYNEQFF.

The chain couples TRBV4-1 to TRBJ2-5; the match to TRBD1 covers 10 bases. Per germline, CDR1 MGHRA and CDR2 YSYEKL. The V and J ends lost 2 bases and 1 base, in that order; junction bases with no gene match: 7. The CDR3 covers 17 residues. The CDR3 loop reads CASSQSGQGGSQETQYF. The DNA of the CDR3 is TGCGCCAGCAGCCAATCCGGACAGGGGGGATCCCAAGAGACCCAGTACTTC.

This clone was found a few times. The chain joins TRBV5-1 to TRBJ1-1; perhaps TRBD1 as D (6 bases). Germline loops: CDR1 SGHRS, CDR2 YFSETQ. There are 15 residues in the CDR3. V shed 0 bases and J shed 3 bases, with 12 bases lying between them. The CDR3 DNA reads TGCGCCAGCAGCTTGGACGGCGGGGGCTACACTGAAGCTTTCTTT. It translates to CASSLDGGGYTEAFF.

The chain couples TRBV7-9 to TRBJ2-1; 8 nucleotides align to TRBD2. The CDR3 is 16 amino acids. The V gene end was trimmed by 5 bases and the J gene end by 1 base; junction bases not matched to a gene: 7. CDR1 is SEHNR and CDR2 is FQNEAQ in the germline V gene (reference sequence). The CDR3 coding sequence is TGTGCCAGCAGCCGGGCAACTAGCGGATCCTACAATGAGCAGTTCTTC. It codes for CASSRATSGSYNEQFF.

Concerning this clone itself: Other DNA variants within this sample encode the same CDR3. This chain joins TRBV10-2 and TRBJ1-1; no definite D call. The length of the CDR3 is 13 residues. Trimming pared 3 bases from V and 1 base from J, leaving 6 bases between. The V gene's germline CDR1 is WSHSY and CDR2 SAAADI. CDR3 protein: CASSEAGNTEAFF. The CDR3 bases are TGCGCCAGCAGTGAAGCGGGGAACACTGAAGCTTTCTTT.

Notes on this clone: Other DNA sequences in this sample translate to the same CDR3. The V call is TRBV30, the J call TRBJ1-2, with D hard to call. V lost 0 bases and J 8 bases, leaving 7 bases between the germline ends. CDR1 is GTSNPN and CDR2 is SVGIG in the germline V gene (reference sequence). This CDR3 has 11 amino acids. CDR3 protein: CAWSVGGGYTF. CDR3 nucleotides: TGTGCCTGGAGTGTAGGAGGAGGCTACACCTTC.

The rearrangement joins TRBV4-2 to TRBJ2-5, with no clear D. Germline V lookup: CDR1 LGHNA, CDR2 YNFKEQ. V lost 0 bases and J 6 bases, leaving 17 bases between the germline ends. This CDR3 comprises 16 residues. CDR3 protein: CASSQEVDGAAKTQYF. Written as DNA, the CDR3 is TGTGCCAGCAGCCAAGAGGTCGACGGAGCCGCAAAGACCCAGTACTTC.

This chain uses TRBV5-1 with TRBJ2-7, with a weak D call TRBD2 (6 bases). The CDR3 sequence is 12 residues long. Per the germline V gene, CDR1 is SGHRS and CDR2 is YFSETQ. V was pared by 0 bases and J by 6 bases, with 7 bases between. The CDR3 reads CASSLVGGEQYF. CDR3 DNA: TGCGCCAGCAGCTTGGTGGGGGGCGAGCAGTACTTC.

This sequence joins TRBV27 and TRBJ1-2; 9 nucleotides line up with TRBD1. The ends lost 5 bases at V and 4 bases at J; junction bases unmatched: 14. The CDR3 sequence is 17 residues long. Germline lookup yields CDR1 MNHEY and CDR2 SMNVEV (reference sequence). DNA of the CDR3: TGTGCCAGCAGTCCCGGGACAGGGCTATACCCAGTCTATGGCTACACCTTC. As protein: CASSPGTGLYPVYGYTF.

The chain employs TRBV12-5 and TRBJ1-2; D gene uncertain. Looked up from germline, CDR1 is LGHNT and CDR2 is FRNRAP. This CDR3 is 13 amino acids long. V lost 7 bases, J lost 2 bases, and 11 bases lay in between. CDR3 nucleotides: TGTGCTAGTGCCAAACACACCAACTATGGCTACACCTTC. Its translation: CASAKHTNYGYTF.

V is TRBV11-2 and J is TRBJ2-7; 12 bases map to TRBD2. Germline-derived CDR1 and CDR2 are SGHAT and FQNNGV. After removal of 4 bases from V and 6 bases from J, the junction contained 7 bases not matched to a gene. The CDR3 sequence is 15 residues long. The CDR3 DNA follows: TGTGCCAGCAGCTCCTTGACTAGCGGGAGCCTCGAGCAGTACTTC. Protein sequence: CASSSLTSGSLEQYF.

The J gene is TRBJ2-7, the V gene TRBV7-9; tentatively, D is TRBD2 (5 bases). This CDR3 contains 12 residues. Deletions cut 1 base from V and 4 bases from J, with 5 bases between. From germline, CDR1 is SEHNR and CDR2 FQNEAQ (reference sequence). The CDR3 bases are TGTGCCAGCAGCTTAGGGGAGTACGAGCAGTACTTC. The encoded protein is CASSLGEYEQYF. The variable domain in full, completed from reference TRBV7-9 and TRBJ2-7, reads DTGVSQNPRHKITKRGQNVTFRCDPISEHNRLYWYRQTLGQGPEFLTYFQNEAQLEKSRLLSDRFSAERPKGSFSTLEIQRTEQGDSAMYLCASSLGEYEQYFGPGTRLTVT.

The gene calls are TRBV5-1 and TRBJ1-2; 8 bases are a match to TRBD1. The ends lost 4 bases at V and 7 bases at J; junction bases unmatched: 9. The germline V gene has CDR1 SGHRS and CDR2 YFSETQ. This CDR3 has 14 amino acids. The CDR3 DNA is TGCGCCAGCAGCCCTGGACAGGGTGATCTTGGCTACACCTTC. Protein sequence: CASSPGQGDLGYTF. The full variable domain, in which reference TRBV5-1 and TRBJ1-2 provide the parts outside the CDR3, is KAGVTQTPRYLIKTRGQQVTLSCSPISGHRSVSWYQQTPGQGLQFLFEYFSETQRNKGNFPGRFSGRQFSNSRSEMNVSTLELGDSALYLCASSPGQGDLGYTFGSGTRLTVV.

The chain uses TRBV12-5 and TRBJ2-3; 13 bases are shared with TRBD2. This CDR3 has 17 residues. Trimming cost V 7 bases and J 3 bases; bases outside gene matches: 10. Germline V gives CDR1 LGHNT, CDR2 FRNRAP. DNA of the CDR3: TGTGCTAGTGCCGACCTCCGACTAGCGGGGGGTACAGATACGCAGTATTTT. Its protein is CASADLRLAGGTDTQYF.